This T cell receptor beta chain was documented in a study of Ad26.COV2.S vaccination and SARS-CoV-2 variants. The overall study: Ad26.COV2.S was injected intramuscularly once or twice, 56 days apart.

Germline CDR1 reads LNHNV; CDR2 reads YYDKDF (reference sequence). The CDR3 length is 13 residues. J was trimmed by 0 bases and V by 7 bases; bases with no gene match: 2. Treatment: around 19 received Ad26.COV2.S at low or high dose, single or two shots; several received placebo; per-sample allocation not given. Sampling was done on day 63 after the first vaccine or placebo injection. In Boston, the donor was an adult between 18-55 years of age. This table comes from immunoSEQ multiplex PCR, and its TCRdb copy is limited to in-frame clones, with some not included. The table shows some 400,000 clones, with 70% to 90% occurring only once.

The sequence derives from a person between 18 and 59 years old who received the Ad26.COV2.S COVID-19 vaccine or a placebo. This chain joins TRBV15 and TRBJ2-5; 7 nucleotides agree with TRBD1. The sample was peripheral blood, taken in a trial of Ad26.COV2.S vaccine versus placebo. The CDR3 reads CATKTGHQETQYF. In DNA, the CDR3 is TGTGCCACCAAGACAGGGCACCAAGAGACCCAGTACTTC.